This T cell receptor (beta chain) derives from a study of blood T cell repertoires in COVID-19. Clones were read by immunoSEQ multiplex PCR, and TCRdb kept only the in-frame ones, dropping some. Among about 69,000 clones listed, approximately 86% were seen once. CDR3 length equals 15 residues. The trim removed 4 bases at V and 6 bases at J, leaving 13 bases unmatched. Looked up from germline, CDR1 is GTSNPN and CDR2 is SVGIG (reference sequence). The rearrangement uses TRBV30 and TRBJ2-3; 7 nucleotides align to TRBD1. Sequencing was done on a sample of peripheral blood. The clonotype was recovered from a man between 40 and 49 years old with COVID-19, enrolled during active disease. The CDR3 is CAWMRGLGEADTQYF. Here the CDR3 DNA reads TGTGCCTGGATGAGGGGGCTAGGTGAGGCGGATACGCAGTATTTT.